This T cell receptor beta chain was sequenced during a study of immune evolution from preneoplasia to lung adenocarcinoma. Histologic diagnosis was independently verified by two lung pathologists. Sequencing used immunoSEQ multiplex PCR; TCRdb keeps in-frame clones, though not all of them. The sample yields roughly 2,200 clones, roughly 78% seen once. As to this clone: What it binds is unknown. At the DNA level, this CDR3 is encoded by other sequences in the same sample as well.

Study observations and caveats: Normal lung had the highest top T cell clone frequencies.

Sequenced sample: FFPE normal lung tissue adjacent to the tumor. The TCR was taken from a person between 60 and 70 years old with lung adenocarcinoma.

CDR3 sequence: CASSGDGNNEQFF. DNA for the CDR3: TGTGCCAGCAGCGGAGACGGAAACAATGAGCAGTTCTTC. V is TRBV7-6 and J is TRBJ2-1, with D uncertain. The CDR3 extends over 13 amino acids. Germline V gene sequence: CDR1 SGHVS, CDR2 FNYEAQ. V shed 5 bases and J shed 5 bases, with 10 bases lying between them.